This is a list of T cell receptor beta chains from one sample in a study of T cells after posttransplantation cyclophosphamide. Generated by immunoSEQ multiplex PCR, the TCRdb table keeps only in-frame clones and is missing some. This repertoire lists almost 5,500 clones without singletons; roughly 25% sits in the top ten. The material sequenced was PBMCs, taken 377 days after allogeneic stem cell transplant with posttransplant cyclophosphamide. These receptors all stem from a male patient between 55 and 70 years old who received an allogeneic stem cell transplant from a related donor, was CMV-positive, and had acute GVHD only. Some T cells may be graft donor cells. Each CDR3 is given with its conserved first and last residue. Each record gives: V gene, D gene, J gene, CDR3 protein. D genes are given only for firm matches.

TRBV7-3	TRBD2	TRBJ2-1	CASSLNGGPRLATVEQFF
TRBV4-3	TRBD2	TRBJ2-7	CASSQVGTILYEQYF
TRBV18	TRBD2	TRBJ2-2	CASSPGTRSTGELFF
TRBV4-2	TRBD1	TRBJ2-3	CASSQEGQGAGTQYF
TRBV11-2	.	TRBJ1-3	CASQRRTSGNTIYF
TRBV27	TRBD2	TRBJ2-1	CASGRTSGFNEQFF
TRBV19	.	TRBJ1-5	CASRAMGRESNQPQHF
TRBV21-1	.	TRBJ2-1	CASSKGVRLAGGNEQFF
TRBV5-6	.	TRBJ1-2	CASSVRRQVYGYTF
TRBV11-2	.	TRBJ1-2	CASSLPSAGSYGYTF
TRBV5-1	TRBD1	TRBJ2-2	CASSSGQGGPGELFF
TRBV7-3	TRBD1	TRBJ2-7	CASSLTGTGTREQYF
TRBV25-1	.	TRBJ1-1	CASSEQAQSEAFF
TRBV7-6	TRBD1	TRBJ1-5	CASSLEQGNQPQHF
TRBV19	TRBD2	TRBJ2-7	CASSPTSGRTEQYF
TRBV6-5	.	TRBJ1-6	CASSYGTRGPTSPLHF
TRBV6-1	TRBD2	TRBJ2-3	CASRQLAITDTQYF
TRBV18	.	TRBJ2-1	CASSPTVEQFF
TRBV7-9	.	TRBJ1-1	CASSLGGGNTEAFF
TRBV11-2	.	TRBJ2-1	CASSFTGRDNEQFF
TRBV14	.	TRBJ2-2	CASSQAGADTGELFF
TRBV2	.	TRBJ2-7	CASMEALEQYF
TRBV6-6	.	TRBJ1-1	CASRQGLFTEAFF
TRBV28	TRBD2	TRBJ2-7	CASSLTGTNYEQYF
TRBV7-3	.	TRBJ2-5	CASSLRAGKETQYF
TRBV9	TRBD1	TRBJ2-5	CASSVRDREVETQYF
TRBV11-1	TRBD1	TRBJ1-1	CASSRGTGFPNTEAFF
TRBV5-1	TRBD1	TRBJ2-5	CASSLEGQGFEQYF
TRBV19	TRBD1	TRBJ1-2	CASSGQGEFGYTF
TRBV25-1	.	TRBJ1-1	CASSEEGGGFTEAFF
TRBV19	.	TRBJ1-2	CASRPSRLIGNYGYTF
TRBV19	TRBD1	TRBJ2-7	CASSRTDRGYEQYF
TRBV5-4	TRBD2	TRBJ2-7	CASSPQRGDSYEQYF
TRBV18	.	TRBJ2-3	CASSPSSTDTQYF